These 9 T cell receptor beta chains were all obtained from the same sample, sequenced in a study of blood T cell repertoires in COVID-19. Only in-frame clones appear in the TCRdb table, and some are missing; sequencing was by immunoSEQ multiplex PCR. The data show over 250,000 clones, approximately 89% seen once. Specimen: peripheral blood. These receptors were collected from a woman aged 45-59 years with acute or convalescent COVID-19.

The chain recombines TRBV19 with TRBJ2-7; TRBD2 matches at 7 bases. V was pared by 1 base and J by 3 bases, with 6 bases of the junction left unmatched. CDR1 is LNHDA, CDR2 SQIVND, per germline (reference sequence). The CDR3 sequence is 15 residues long. The CDR3 is CASSIAAGAHYEQYF. The DNA for the CDR3 is TGTGCCAGTAGTATAGCGGCGGGAGCACACTACGAGCAGTACTTC.

The count of this clone is one. The chain is built from TRBV7-2 and TRBJ1-1; 7 bases fit TRBD1. Germline V gene lookup returns CDR1 SGHTA and CDR2 FQGNSA. The CDR3 loop spans 13 amino acids. V lost 5 bases and J lost 7; bases outside the gene matches: 7. The CDR3 reads CASSRGGAVEAFF. For the CDR3, the DNA is TGTGCCAGCAGCCGAGGGGGCGCGGTTGAAGCTTTCTTT.

The chain combines TRBV28 with TRBJ1-1, with D maybe TRBD1 (6 bases). Germline CDR1 and CDR2: MDHEN and SYDVKM. V lost 1 base, J lost 1 base, and 10 bases lay in between. The CDR3 consists of 15 residues. The CDR3 sequence is CASSLLGGENTEAFF. The CDR3 DNA sequence: TGTGCCAGCAGTTTATTAGGGGGAGAGAACACTGAAGCTTTCTTT. Full variable domain (rest looked up from reference TRBV28 and TRBJ1-1): DVKVTQSSRYLVKRTGEKVFLECVQDMDHENMFWYRQDPGLGLRLIYFSYDVKMKEKGDIPEGYSVSREKKERFSLILESASTNQTSMYLCASSLLGGENTEAFFGQGTRLTVV.

This chain connects TRBV29-1 to TRBJ1-5; perhaps TRBD1 as D (6 bases). V gave up 7 bases and J gave up 5 bases, with 15 bases separating them. CDR3 length equals 13 residues. Germline lookup yields CDR1 SQVTM and CDR2 ANQGSEA. The DNA for the CDR3 is TGCAGCGCCCAGAGGGGGAAGGATCAGCCCCAGCATTTT. It specifies CSAQRGKDQPQHF. The whole variable domain, remainder taken from reference TRBV29-1 and TRBJ1-5, is SAVISQKPSRDICQRGTSLTIQCQVDSQVTMMFWYRQQPGQSLTLIATANQGSEATYESGFVIDKFPISRPNLTFSTLTVSNMSPEDSSIYLCSAQRGKDQPQHFGDGTRLSIL.

The V call is TRBV19, the J call TRBJ2-7, with TRBD1 matching over 7 bases. After removal of 4 bases from V and 5 bases from J, the junction contained 14 bases not matched to a gene. Per germline, CDR1 LNHDA and CDR2 SQIVND (reference sequence). This CDR3 has 16 residues. Here the CDR3 DNA reads TGTGCCAGTAGTACTCTCCCGACAGGGAATTATAACGAGCAGTACTTC. It translates to CASSTLPTGNYNEQYF.

The CDR3 DNA sequence: TGTGCCAGCAGCGCCAACCGCGACAATCAGCCCCAGCATTTT. Its protein product is CASSANRDNQPQHF. This chain joins TRBV5-8 and TRBJ1-5; no clear D gene. CDR3 length: 14 amino acids. Trimming removed 4 bases at V and 3 bases at J, with 11 bases between. Germline CDR1 SGHTS, CDR2 YDEGEE.

The chain's CDR3 is CGFGDKGRTPISGNTIYF. The CDR3 DNA reads TGTGGATTTGGGGACAAGGGCCGCACACCTATCTCTGGAAACACCATATATTTT. The rearrangement joins TRBV28 to TRBJ1-3; maybe TRBD1 (6 bases). This CDR3 comprises 18 residues. The germline gives CDR1 MDHEN, CDR2 SYDVKM.

This clone was observed a handful of times. The rearrangement uses TRBV18 and TRBJ1-1; weak D call: TRBD1 (5 bases). CDR3 length: 15 amino acids. The V end lost 1 base, the J end lost 2 bases, and 11 bases lay between the germline ends. The germline V gene encodes CDR1 KGHSH and CDR2 LQKENI. The CDR3 coding sequence is TGTGCCAGCTCACCACGGGGGGGGGATAACACTGAAGCTTTCTTT. Its protein is CASSPRGGDNTEAFF.

The V gene is TRBV19, the J gene TRBJ1-2, with 7 bases that match TRBD1. Germline V gives CDR1 LNHDA, CDR2 SQIVND (reference sequence). The CDR3 is made up of 13 amino acids. The V gene end was trimmed by 6 bases and the J gene end by 6 bases; junction bases not matched to a gene: 7. Here the CDR3 DNA reads TGTGCCAGTAGCGTGACAGGGTGGGATGGCTACACCTTC. Its protein product is CASSVTGWDGYTF.